This TCR beta chain was sequenced during a study of T-cell reconstitution after alpha-beta-depleted transplantation in children. Study observations and caveats: The authors attributed T-cell counts and diversity one year after transplant mostly to newly produced T cells. Several hundred rapidly expanded clones from non-depleted graft cells reportedly supplied alpha-beta T cells about two months post-transplant. Surviving recipient cells, namely T cells and thymic progenitors, were the source of high day-60 TCRbeta diversity in some patients.

Germline values: CDR1 LGHDT, CDR2 YNNKEL (reference sequence). The CDR3 sequence is 15 residues long. The V and J ends lost 0 bases and 6 bases, in that order; junction bases with no gene match: 3. The table lists this clonotype with a few counts. Its antigen remains unknown. Unique molecular identifiers featured in how the TCRbeta library was prepared. TCRdb re-called the PCR reads with MiXCR, one entry per CDR3 protein. Altogether 200,000 to 250,000 distinct CDR3 sequences are present, roughly a tenth being singletons, with the ten largest covering about 28%. The chain recombines TRBV3-1 with TRBJ2-2, with TRBD1 identical over 8 bases. This sample comprised PBMCs, obtained before TCRalphabeta/CD19-depleted stem cell transplant. This TCR came from a child younger than two with acute myeloid leukemia, due to receive a stem cell transplant. For the CDR3, the DNA is TGTGCCAGCAGCCAAGACGACAGGGGAGCCGGGGAGCTGTTTTTT. It specifies CASSQDDRGAGELFF.